This T cell receptor (beta chain) was profiled in a study of beta chain features in type 1 diabetes. The CDR3 sequence is 14 residues long. V was clipped by 7 bases and J by 0 bases, with 10 bases between them. Germline loops: CDR1 SNHLY, CDR2 FYNNEI. cDNA synthesis used the whole RNA isolate, giving expressed TCRB sequences. Assay used: immunoSEQ multiplex PCR; TCRdb lists only in-frame clones, some missing. The sample lists roughly 400,000 clones, around 13% occurring once. Sequenced input: naive CD4+ T cells from blood. The TCR was taken from a man aged 30 to 45 in good health. V gene TRBV2 combines with J gene TRBJ1-3, with unresolved D. The CDR3 DNA is TGTGCCAGCAATCCCGATAGCTCTGGAAACACCATATATTTT. Translated: CASNPDSSGNTIYF.